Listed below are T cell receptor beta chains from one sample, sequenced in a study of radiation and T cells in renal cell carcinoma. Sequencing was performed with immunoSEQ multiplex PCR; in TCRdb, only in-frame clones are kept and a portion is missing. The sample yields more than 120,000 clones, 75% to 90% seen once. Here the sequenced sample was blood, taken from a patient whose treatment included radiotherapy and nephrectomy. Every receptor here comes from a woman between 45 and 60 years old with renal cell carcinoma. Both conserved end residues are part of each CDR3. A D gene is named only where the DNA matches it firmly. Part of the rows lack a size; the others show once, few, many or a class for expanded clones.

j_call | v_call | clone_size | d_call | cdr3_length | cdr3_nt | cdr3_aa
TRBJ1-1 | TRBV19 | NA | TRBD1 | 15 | TGTGCCAGTAGTCAAGATAGGGGGCTGGACACTGAAGCTTTCTTT | CASSQDRGLDTEAFF
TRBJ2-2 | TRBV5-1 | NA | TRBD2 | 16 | TGCGCCAGCAGCACCAGGACTAGCGGGAGGTCTGGGGAGCTGTTTTTT | CASSTRTSGRSGELFF
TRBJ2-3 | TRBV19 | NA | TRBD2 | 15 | TGTGCCAGTAGAAATAGCGGGGGGCTTACAGATACGCAGTATTTT | CASRNSGGLTDTQYF
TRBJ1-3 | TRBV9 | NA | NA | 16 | TGTGCCAGCAGCGGGGGAGGGAGCCTCTCTGGAAACACCATATATTTT | CASSGGGSLSGNTIYF
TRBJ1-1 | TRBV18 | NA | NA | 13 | TGTGCCAGCTCCCCTCAGGGGAACACTGAAGCTTTCTTT | CASSPQGNTEAFF
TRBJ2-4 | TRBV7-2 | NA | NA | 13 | TGTGCCAGCAGCACCCCCAACCAAAACATTCAGTACTTC | CASSTPNQNIQYF
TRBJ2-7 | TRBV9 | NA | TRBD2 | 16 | TGTGCCAGCTCCGTGAGGAGCGGGAGCCAGCGGGACGAGCAGTACTTC | CASSVRSGSQRDEQYF
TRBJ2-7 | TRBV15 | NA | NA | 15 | TGTGCCACCAGCAGAGCATCGGGGCCAAGTTACGAGCAGTACTTC | CATSRASGPSYEQYF
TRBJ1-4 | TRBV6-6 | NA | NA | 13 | TGTGCCAGCAGTTACTCTAGGAGTGAAAAACTGTTTTTT | CASSYSRSEKLFF
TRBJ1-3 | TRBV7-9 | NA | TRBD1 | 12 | TGTGCCAGCAGCATACCACAGGGGCCAGGTTTTTTT | CASSIPQGPGFF
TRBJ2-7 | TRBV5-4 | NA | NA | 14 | TGTGCCAGCAGCGTCCCCCCCGGGGGGCAAGAGCAGTACTTC | CASSVPPGGQEQYF
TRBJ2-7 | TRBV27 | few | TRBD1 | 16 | TGTGCCAGCAGTTCCACCTCGACAGGGCCCTGGGGGGAGCAGTACTTC | CASSSTSTGPWGEQYF
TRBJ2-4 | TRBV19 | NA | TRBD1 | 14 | TGTGCCAGCCGGGACAGGGGGGACAAAAACATTCAGTACTTC | CASRDRGDKNIQYF
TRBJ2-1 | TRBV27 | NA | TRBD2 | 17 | TGTGCCAGCAGCCCTAATGGACTAGCGGGGGAGCGCAATGAGCAGTTCTTC | CASSPNGLAGERNEQFF
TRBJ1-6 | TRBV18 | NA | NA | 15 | TGTGCCAGCTCACTCGGGGACGGGAATAATTCACCCCTCCACTTT | CASSLGDGNNSPLHF
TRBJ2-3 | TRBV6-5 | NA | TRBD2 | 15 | TGTGCCAGCAGTTACCTAGCGGGAGTCGTCGATACGCAGTATTTT | CASSYLAGVVDTQYF
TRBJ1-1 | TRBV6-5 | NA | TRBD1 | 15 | TGTGCCAGCACCCCCGCCAGGGGGCTGGGGACTGAAGCTTTCTTT | CASTPARGLGTEAFF
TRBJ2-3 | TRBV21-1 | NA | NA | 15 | TGTGCCAGCAGCAATCGAAGGGGTAACACAGATACGCAGTATTTT | CASSNRRGNTDTQYF
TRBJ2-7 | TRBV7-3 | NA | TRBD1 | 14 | TGTGCCAGCAGCTTAGGGGGACAGGGGTACGAGCAGTACTTC | CASSLGGQGYEQYF
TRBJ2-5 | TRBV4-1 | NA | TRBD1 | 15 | TGCGCCAGCAGCCCGGGACAGGGGGCGATCGGGACCCAGTACTTC | CASSPGQGAIGTQYF
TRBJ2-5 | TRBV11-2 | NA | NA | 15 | TGTGCCAGCAGCTTAAACTCGGGAGTGGGGGAGACCCAGTACTTC | CASSLNSGVGETQYF
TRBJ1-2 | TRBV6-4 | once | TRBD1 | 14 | TGTGCCAGCAGTGACTCGAACAGGGGCTATGGCTACACCTTC | CASSDSNRGYGYTF
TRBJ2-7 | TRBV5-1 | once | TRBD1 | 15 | TGCGCCAGCAGCACTCCGGGACAGGGAAGGGGCGAGCAGTACTTC | CASSTPGQGRGEQYF
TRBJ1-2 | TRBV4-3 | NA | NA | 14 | TGCGCCAGCAGCCACCCGGGACAAGGGGATGGCTACACCTTC | CASSHPGQGDGYTF
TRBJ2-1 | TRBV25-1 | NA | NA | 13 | TGTGCCAGCAGTGATACAGGGAGTCATGAGCAGTTCTTC | CASSDTGSHEQFF
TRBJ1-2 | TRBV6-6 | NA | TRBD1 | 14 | TGTGCCAGCAGTTACACAACAGGGGACTATGGCTACACCTTC | CASSYTTGDYGYTF
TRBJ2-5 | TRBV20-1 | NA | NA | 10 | TGCAGTGCTGCCCCGGAGACCCAGTACTTC | CSAAPETQYF
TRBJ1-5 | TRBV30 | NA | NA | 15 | TGTGCCTGGAGTGTAATCCGGGGGGAAAGCCAGCCCCAGCATTTT | CAWSVIRGESQPQHF
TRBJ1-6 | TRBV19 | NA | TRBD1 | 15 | TGTGCCAGTAGTTTCCTAGCAGGGGGTCGTTCACCCCTCCACTTT | CASSFLAGGRSPLHF
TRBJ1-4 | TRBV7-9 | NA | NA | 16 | TGTGCCAGCAGCCGGCCCCGGGGGGGCTATAATGAAAAACTGTTTTTT | CASSRPRGGYNEKLFF